Listed below are T cell receptor beta chains from one sample, sequenced in a study of shared clonotypes between healthy human individuals. Some clones are missing from TCRdb's copy, which holds only in-frame ones; the method was immunoSEQ multiplex PCR. The top ten hold 0.3% to 0.45% of the sample, which has about 2.5 million clones, just under 95% seen once. Sequenced material: naive CD4+ T cells from PBMCs. The receptors were gathered from a man between 18 and 35 years old in good health. Some clones in this sample may be carry-over from other donors' samples. The CDR3 runs from the conserved cysteine through the conserved F or W. The D gene is left open where the match is weak. The size entry is marked missing in some rows and otherwise reads once, few, many or a size class.

CDR3 protein | CDR3 DNA | J gene | V gene | D gene | clone size
CASSPLAGGLSGELFF | TGTGCCAGCAGTCCCCTAGCGGGAGGGCTCTCCGGGGAGCTGTTTTTT | TRBJ2-2 | TRBV28 | TRBD2 | once
CASSLGTGGTYEQYF | TGTGCCAGCAGCTTGGGAACAGGGGGCACCTACGAGCAGTACTTC | TRBJ2-7 | TRBV7-6 | TRBD1 | .
CAITALQGTEAFF | TGTGCCATCACCGCGTTACAGGGAACTGAAGCTTTCTTT | TRBJ1-1 | TRBV10-3 | . | .
CASSQESGTSGRAQYF | TGTGCCAGCAGCCAAGAATCCGGGACTAGCGGGAGGGCCCAGTACTTC | TRBJ2-7 | TRBV4-2 | TRBD2 | .
CAYYPGQLNTEAFF | TGTGCCTACTACCCGGGACAGTTGAACACTGAAGCTTTCTTT | TRBJ1-1 | TRBV30 | TRBD1 | once
CASSLPGQGGMNTEAFF | TGCGCCAGCAGCTTGCCCGGACAGGGAGGGATGAACACTGAAGCTTTCTTT | TRBJ1-1 | TRBV5-1 | TRBD1 | .
CASRRMPGKTGTNEKLFF | TGTGCCAGCAGACGCATGCCCGGAAAGACAGGGACTAATGAAAAACTGTTTTTT | TRBJ1-4 | TRBV28 | TRBD1 | .
CASSIYGSNQPQHF | TGTGCCAGTAGTATCTATGGTAGCAATCAGCCCCAGCATTTT | TRBJ1-5 | TRBV19 | . | .
CASSLNKGTEAFF | TGTGCCAGCAGTCTAAATAAGGGCACTGAAGCTTTCTTT | TRBJ1-1 | TRBV28 | . | .
CASTGKGARGIQYF | TGTGCCAGCACTGGGAAGGGGGCGCGGGGCATTCAGTACTTC | TRBJ2-4 | TRBV6-1 | . | once
CASSPQGPQIISSYNEQFF | TGTGCCAGCTCACCACAGGGACCCCAAATAATTAGCTCCTACAATGAGCAGTTCTTC | TRBJ2-1 | TRBV18 | . | .
CAWSIRASGRAGGYNEQFF | TGTGCCTGGAGTATTCGGGCTAGCGGGAGGGCCGGGGGATACAATGAGCAGTTCTTC | TRBJ2-1 | TRBV30 | TRBD2 | .
CASSPSPPGTDSYEQYF | TGTGCCAGCAGCCCTTCCCCCCCCGGGACTGACTCCTACGAGCAGTACTTC | TRBJ2-7 | TRBV28 | . | .
CASSWVPGQGAGNYSNQPQHF | TGTGCCAGCAGCTGGGTCCCGGGACAGGGGGCGGGGAACTATAGCAATCAGCCCCAGCATTTT | TRBJ1-5 | TRBV13 | TRBD1 | .
CASSFRDSYTGELFF | TGCGCCAGCAGCTTTCGGGACAGCTACACCGGGGAGCTGTTTTTT | TRBJ2-2 | TRBV5-1 | TRBD1 | .
CASSVHFPGRTEAFF | TGTGCCAGCAGCGTCCACTTTCCGGGACGCACTGAAGCTTTCTTT | TRBJ1-1 | TRBV9 | . | few
CASSESGPPGNTIYF | TGTGCCAGCAGTGAGTCTGGTCCCCCTGGAAACACCATATATTTT | TRBJ1-3 | TRBV25-1 | . | .
CASSTGYRETNEKLFF | TGTGCCAGTAGTACGGGTTACAGGGAAACTAATGAAAAACTGTTTTTT | TRBJ1-4 | TRBV19 | . | few
CASGRNLNEKLFF | TGTGCCAGCGGGCGGAACCTTAATGAAAAACTGTTTTTT | TRBJ1-4 | TRBV6-5 | . | .
CASRTDPYNEQFF | TGCGCCAGCCGAACCGACCCCTACAATGAGCAGTTCTTC | TRBJ2-1 | TRBV5-1 | . | .
CASSVRVTTDTQYF | TGTGCCAGCAGTGTCAGGGTTACGACAGATACGCAGTATTTT | TRBJ2-3 | TRBV2 | . | .
CASSFSLVGQETQYF | TGTGCCAGCAGCTTTTCCCTAGTGGGGCAAGAGACCCAGTACTTC | TRBJ2-5 | TRBV7-9 | . | .
CASSYSVPSNQPQHF | TGTGCCAGCAGTTACTCGGTGCCGAGCAATCAGCCCCAGCATTTT | TRBJ1-5 | TRBV6-6 | . | few
CASRGASGGTEQFF | TGTGCCAGCAGGGGGGCTAGCGGGGGTACTGAGCAGTTCTTC | TRBJ2-1 | TRBV6-1 | TRBD2 | .
CASSPRVNTEAFF | TGTGCCAGCAGTCCCCGGGTGAACACTGAAGCTTTCTTT | TRBJ1-1 | TRBV27 | . | .
CASSLGRTYEQYF | TGTGCCAGCAGTTTAGGCAGGACCTACGAGCAGTACTTC | TRBJ2-7 | TRBV28 | . | .
CAWNPGPSRGMFF | TGTGCCTGGAATCCGGGACCCTCTCGGGGGATGTTTTTT | TRBJ1-4 | TRBV30 | . | .
CASSSLGQPQHF | TGTGCCAGCAGCTCGTTAGGTCAGCCCCAGCATTTT | TRBJ1-5 | TRBV7-2 | . | .
CASSLGPGRAYEQYF | TGTGCCAGCAGTTTAGGGCCGGGCAGAGCCTACGAGCAGTACTTC | TRBJ2-7 | TRBV28 | . | .
CANSRDLESGGYTF | TGTGCCAACAGCCGCGATCTGGAGTCAGGAGGCTACACCTTC | TRBJ1-2 | TRBV4-2 | . | .
CASSLTQLTQYF | TGCGCCAGCAGCTTGACACAACTTACGCAGTATTTT | TRBJ2-3 | TRBV5-1 | . | .
CAWSVSGRALYEQYF | TGTGCCTGGAGTGTAAGCGGGAGGGCCCTCTACGAGCAGTACTTC | TRBJ2-7 | TRBV30 | TRBD2 | .
CASRAGRVRGYTF | TGTGCCAGCAGGGCCGGGAGAGTTCGGGGCTACACCTTC | TRBJ1-2 | TRBV6-4 | . | .
CASSQVSLAGGSTGELFF | TGTGCCAGCAGCCAAGTCTCCCTAGCGGGAGGCTCCACCGGGGAGCTGTTTTTT | TRBJ2-2 | TRBV4-2 | TRBD2 | .
CASSSLLGQAGASTGNTIYF | TGTGCCAGCAGCTCCCTCCTGGGACAGGCGGGGGCTTCGACTGGAAACACCATATATTTT | TRBJ1-3 | TRBV5-4 | TRBD1 | .
CASSRWGSQETQYF | TGTGCCAGCAGCCGCTGGGGCAGCCAAGAGACCCAGTACTTC | TRBJ2-5 | TRBV4-2 | . | .
CASSPGGPGETQYF | TGCGCCAGCAGCCCCGGAGGGCCGGGGGAGACCCAGTACTTC | TRBJ2-5 | TRBV5-1 | . | .
CASSFSGSRTDTQYF | TGTGCCAGCAGTTTTAGCGGGAGTCGCACAGATACGCAGTATTTT | TRBJ2-3 | TRBV6-5 | TRBD2 | .
CASRRGLNTGELFF | TGTGCCAGCAGAAGGGGGCTTAACACCGGGGAGCTGTTTTTT | TRBJ2-2 | TRBV6-1 | TRBD1 | .
CASSETSGYNEQFF | TGTGCCAGCAGCGAAACTAGCGGATACAATGAGCAGTTCTTC | TRBJ2-1 | TRBV7-9 | TRBD2 | .
CASSVEGTGDGEAFF | TGTGCCAGCAGCGTAGAGGGGACAGGGGACGGTGAAGCTTTCTTT | TRBJ1-1 | TRBV9 | TRBD1 | .
CASSATGAKDYGYTF | TGTGCCAGCAGCGCAACAGGGGCTAAAGACTATGGCTACACCTTC | TRBJ1-2 | TRBV28 | TRBD1 | few
CASSIDSSFYGYTF | TGTGCCAGCAGCATCGACAGTTCCTTCTATGGCTACACCTTC | TRBJ1-2 | TRBV5-4 | . | .
CASSQGWEAFF | TGTGCCAGCAGTCAGGGGTGGGAAGCTTTCTTT | TRBJ1-1 | TRBV6-5 | . | .
CASSASGGLGTDTQYF | TGTGCCAGCAGCGCTTCAGGTGGTCTAGGCACAGATACGCAGTATTTT | TRBJ2-3 | TRBV9 | . | .
CAWRQGSSGNTIYF | TGTGCCTGGAGGCAGGGGTCTTCTGGAAACACCATATATTTT | TRBJ1-3 | TRBV30 | . | .